This is a list of T cell receptor beta chains from one sample in a study of technical replicates of blood from several donors. The data were produced by immunoSEQ multiplex PCR, yet TCRdb's version contains in-frame clones alone and is incomplete. This table holds 80,000 or so clones, 90% to 95% found once. Specimen: T cells isolated from PBMCs. The receptors shown here come from a human donor in good health. Both conserved end residues are part of each CDR3. The order of the fields is D gene, J gene, clone size, V gene, CDR3 protein, CDR3 DNA. The D gene is left open where the match is weak. Only some rows state a clone size, as once, few, many or a class for expanded clones.

TRBD2	TRBJ2-1	few	TRBV14	CASSQPLAGGNEQFF	TGTGCCAGCAGCCAGCCTCTAGCGGGAGGCAATGAGCAGTTCTTC
-	TRBJ2-3	-	TRBV10-3	CAISGRLGADTQYF	TGTGCCATCAGTGGTCGCCTCGGAGCAGATACGCAGTATTTT
-	TRBJ2-1	once	TRBV25-1	CASGLGGHSYNEQFF	TGTGCCAGCGGTCTGGGAGGCCACTCCTACAATGAGCAGTTCTTC
-	TRBJ1-4	-	TRBV7-9	CASSSQGGNEKLFF	TGTGCCAGCAGCTCACAGGGTGGGAATGAAAAACTGTTTTTT
TRBD1	TRBJ2-7	-	TRBV19	CASSIPGTASYEQYF	TGTGCCAGTAGTATACCCGGGACAGCATCCTACGAGCAGTACTTC
-	TRBJ2-3	-	TRBV18	CASSPYEENTQYF	TGTGCCAGCTCACCTTATGAGGAAAATACGCAGTATTTT
-	TRBJ2-7	-	TRBV28	CASSLQGSSYEQYF	TGTGCCAGCAGTTTGCAGGGGAGCTCCTACGAGCAGTACTTC
-	TRBJ2-1	-	TRBV18	CASSSRWNEQFF	TGTGCCAGCTCGTCACGGTGGAATGAGCAGTTCTTC
-	TRBJ1-3	-	TRBV27	CASSLSAGGNTIYF	TGTGCCAGCAGTTTATCGGCGGGTGGAAACACCATATATTTT
-	TRBJ1-5	-	TRBV6-5	CASSSQGPGNQPQHF	TGTGCCAGCAGTTCCCAGGGGCCTGGGAATCAGCCCCAGCATTTT
-	TRBJ1-1	-	TRBV19	CASSRGPMAGAFF	TGTGCCAGTAGTAGAGGACCCATGGCGGGAGCTTTCTTT
TRBD1	TRBJ1-4	-	TRBV4-1	CASSSWTGGRATNEKLFF	TGCGCCAGCAGCTCTTGGACAGGGGGAAGAGCAACTAATGAAAAACTGTTTTTT
-	TRBJ2-7	-	TRBV9	CASSVAEGGIYEQYF	TGTGCCAGCAGCGTAGCTGAGGGAGGAATCTACGAGCAGTACTTC
-	TRBJ1-2	-	TRBV11-3	CASSPDRWETYGYTF	TGTGCCAGCAGCCCTGACAGGTGGGAAACCTATGGCTACACCTTC
-	TRBJ2-2	-	TRBV9	CASSGGVAANTGELFF	TGTGCCAGCAGCGGGGGGGTAGCGGCGAACACCGGGGAGCTGTTTTTT
TRBD2	TRBJ2-5	once	TRBV9	CASSAGLAGGETQYF	TGTGCCAGCAGCGCGGGACTAGCGGGAGGAGAGACCCAGTACTTC
TRBD2	TRBJ2-7	-	TRBV19	CASSTTGGGLYEQYF	TGTGCCAGTAGTACAACGGGAGGGGGGCTTTACGAGCAGTACTTC
-	TRBJ1-5	-	TRBV28	CASSFPSGVQPQHF	TGTGCCAGCAGTTTCCCTTCAGGGGTTCAGCCCCAGCATTTT
TRBD1	TRBJ1-4	-	TRBV28	CASIPGQGEKLFF	TGTGCCAGCATCCCGGGACAGGGAGAAAAACTGTTTTTT
-	TRBJ2-3	-	TRBV5-4	CASSGGRSPSDTQYF	TGTGCCAGCAGCGGTGGGAGGTCCCCCTCGGATACGCAGTATTTT
-	TRBJ1-2	-	TRBV5-1	CASSLDTGSYGYTF	TGCGCCAGCAGCTTGGACACGGGATCCTATGGCTACACCTTC
-	TRBJ2-1	-	TRBV29-1	CSGRSHNEQFF	TGCAGCGGTCGGAGTCACAATGAGCAGTTCTTC
TRBD1	TRBJ1-5	-	TRBV28	CASSPIGQGRDQPQHF	TGTGCCAGCAGTCCGATTGGACAGGGCCGGGATCAGCCCCAGCATTTT
-	TRBJ2-1	-	TRBV7-2	CASTSANNEQFF	TGTGCCAGCACGAGCGCTAACAATGAGCAGTTCTTC
TRBD2	TRBJ2-7	-	TRBV9	CASSVEREVYEQYF	TGTGCCAGCAGCGTAGAGCGGGAGGTGTACGAGCAGTACTTC
-	TRBJ1-4	-	TRBV5-6	CASSFPLSATNEKLFF	TGTGCCAGCAGTTTCCCCCTAAGTGCAACTAATGAAAAACTGTTTTTT
-	TRBJ1-1	once	TRBV4-2	CASSQDGVRGTEAFF	TGTGCCAGCAGCCAAGATGGCGTCAGGGGCACTGAAGCTTTCTTT
-	TRBJ2-3	-	TRBV9	CASSGGRLAQDTQYF	TGTGCCAGCAGCGGGGGTCGCCTAGCACAGGATACGCAGTATTTT
-	TRBJ2-7	-	TRBV28	CASSRRYEQYF	TGTGCCAGCAGCCGTCGCTACGAGCAGTACTTC
-	TRBJ2-3	once	TRBV5-8	CASSLGDTQYF	TGTGCCAGCAGTCTAGGTGATACGCAGTATTTT
TRBD2	TRBJ2-7	-	TRBV10-2	CASSVRFVAGVPYEQYF	TGCGCCAGCAGTGTGAGGTTCGTAGCGGGAGTGCCCTACGAGCAGTACTTC
TRBD1	TRBJ2-7	-	TRBV6-1	CASSDSRGTYEQYF	TGTGCCAGCAGTGACTCCAGGGGGACCTACGAGCAGTACTTC
-	TRBJ2-7	-	TRBV6-5	CASSVDIGYEQYF	TGTGCCAGCAGTGTGGACATTGGCTACGAGCAGTACTTC
TRBD2	TRBJ2-1	-	TRBV5-6	CASKILAGYYNEQFF	TGTGCCAGCAAAATACTAGCGGGATATTACAATGAGCAGTTCTTC
-	TRBJ2-1	-	TRBV9	CASSVRDGSYNEQFF	TGTGCCAGCAGCGTACGGGATGGCTCCTACAATGAGCAGTTCTTC
-	TRBJ1-1	-	TRBV2	CASSQSYRDGKAFF	TGTGCCAGCAGCCAAAGTTACAGGGACGGTAAAGCTTTCTTT
-	TRBJ2-5	-	TRBV2	CASSEILETQYF	TGTGCCAGCAGTGAAATCTTAGAGACCCAGTACTTC
-	TRBJ1-5	-	TRBV6-5	CASRALTGNQPQHF	TGTGCCAGCAGGGCCCTGACAGGTAATCAGCCCCAGCATTTT
TRBD1	TRBJ1-2	once	TRBV10-3	CAITRRDRDHYGYTF	TGTGCCATCACCAGGAGGGACAGGGATCACTATGGCTACACCTTC
-	TRBJ2-4	-	TRBV11-3	CASSLDLLDQYF	TGTGCCAGCAGCTTAGATCTTCTAGACCAGTACTTC
-	TRBJ2-1	-	TRBV29-1	CSVELDYHNEQFF	TGCAGCGTTGAATTAGACTATCACAATGAGCAGTTCTTC
TRBD2	TRBJ2-1	-	TRBV4-1	CASSQKGLAGRGDEQFF	TGCGCCAGCAGCCAAAAGGGACTAGCGGGGAGAGGGGATGAGCAGTTCTTC
-	TRBJ2-7	-	TRBV30	CAWSGQASSYEQYF	TGTGCCTGGAGTGGACAGGCTAGCTCCTACGAGCAGTACTTC
-	TRBJ2-2	-	TRBV5-6	CASSLSFSGTGELFF	TGTGCCAGCAGCCTATCTTTTAGCGGCACCGGGGAGCTGTTTTTT
-	TRBJ1-1	-	TRBV11-2	CASRTGNTEAFF	TGTGCCAGCAGGACAGGGAACACTGAAGCTTTCTTT
-	TRBJ1-1	-	TRBV25-1	CASSWGRVNTEAFF	TGTGCCAGCAGTTGGGGGCGGGTAAACACTGAAGCTTTCTTT
-	TRBJ2-6	-	TRBV11-3	CASSRGVAGANVLTF	TGTGCCAGCAGCAGAGGCGTGGCTGGGGCCAACGTCCTGACTTTC
TRBD2	TRBJ2-3	few	TRBV6-4	CASSDGPSGGTDTQYF	TGTGCCAGCAGTGACGGGCCTAGCGGCGGCACAGATACGCAGTATTTT
TRBD2	TRBJ2-3	-	TRBV5-1	CASSPDPSGSADTQYF	TGCGCCAGCAGCCCGGATCCTAGCGGGAGTGCAGATACGCAGTATTTT
TRBD1	TRBJ2-7	-	TRBV2	CASTHVGTGQYEQYF	TGTGCCAGCACCCATGTGGGGACAGGGCAATACGAGCAGTACTTC
TRBD1	TRBJ1-1	-	TRBV10-3	CAISELGQGLTEAFF	TGTGCCATCAGTGAATTGGGACAGGGTTTAACTGAAGCTTTCTTT
-	TRBJ2-5	-	TRBV5-1	CASSSSGPQETQYF	TGCGCCAGCAGCTCCTCAGGGCCACAAGAGACCCAGTACTTC
TRBD1	TRBJ2-2	-	TRBV9	CASSVKQGATGELFF	TGTGCCAGCAGCGTCAAGCAGGGGGCTACCGGGGAGCTGTTTTTT